This TCR beta chain was identified during a study of blood T cell repertoires in COVID-19. Whole-study context: Donors in the United States, Italy and Spain gave samples during acute or convalescent COVID-19.

The authors' processing: Reference gene primer amplification in the assay estimated nucleated cell counts. Some clones are missing from TCRdb's copy, which holds only in-frame ones; the method was immunoSEQ multiplex PCR. The D gene and trimming were derived from the DNA, and the V and J assignments and clone size from that table. In the table there are more than 95,000 clones, approximately 90% of which are singletons. CDR1 and CDR2 from the germline V gene are MGHRA and YSYEKL. The trim removed 4 bases at V and 7 bases at J, leaving 12 bases unmatched. There are 16 residues in the CDR3. Seattle patients were enrolled during active infection and followed longitudinally.

The chain uses TRBV4-1 and TRBJ2-1, with 8 positions matching TRBD1. The sample consisted of peripheral blood. This receptor was taken from a man between 45 and 60 years old with COVID-19, enrolled during active disease. The CDR3 nucleotides are TGCGCCAGCAGCCGCGGACAGGGAGGATGGGGGAATGAGCAGTTCTTC. Its protein product is CASSRGQGGWGNEQFF.